The 18 T cell receptor beta chains listed next were all sequenced from one sample in a study of blood T cells in healthy people across ages. Sample-barcoded 5' priming and a J-beta primer mix drove a second PCR of 7 to 11 cycles. TCRdb independently ran MiXCR on the 5' RACE reads; one entry per CDR3 protein. The sample consists of hundreds of thousands of distinct CDR3 sequences, under 30% of them appearing once. The material sequenced was blood. These receptors were taken from an elderly woman in good health.

This clonotype has at least ten counts. The chain employs TRBV7-6 and TRBJ2-7; TRBD1 agrees at 8 bases. Germline values: CDR1 SGHVS, CDR2 FNYEAQ. The junction had 4 bases not matched to a gene; V was cut back by 5 bases and J by 4 bases. This CDR3 contains 13 residues. CDR3 nucleotide sequence: TGTGCCAGCAGCCAGGACAGGGAGTACGAGCAGTACTTC. Protein product: CASSQDREYEQYF.

This clonotype was counted at least ten times. The gene calls are TRBV7-2 and TRBJ2-3; TRBD2 might be the D (6 bases). This CDR3 is 13 amino acids long. V dropped 4 bases and J dropped 6 bases, with 11 bases sitting between them. Germline V gene sequence: CDR1 SGHTA, CDR2 FQGNSA. The CDR3, as DNA: TGTGCCAGCAGCTCTCGGAGGGTGGATACGCAGTATTTT. It codes for CASSSRRVDTQYF.

This clonotype was recorded a few times. The chain uses TRBV15 and TRBJ2-7, with 11 bases aligning to TRBD2. After removal of 2 bases from V and 1 base from J, the junction contained 7 bases not matched to a gene. The CDR3 length is 17 residues. CDR1 is LNHNV and CDR2 is YYDKDF in the germline V gene (reference sequence). DNA of the CDR3: TGTGCCACCAGCAGACGTCTAGCGGGGGGCCAGTCCTACGAGCAGTACTTC. This encodes CATSRRLAGGQSYEQYF.

There are a few counts of this clonotype. The J gene is TRBJ2-4, the V gene TRBV5-1; 7 bases fit TRBD2. V shed 4 bases and J 1 base; nucleotides not matched to a gene: 20. The germline CDR1 and CDR2 sequences are SGHRS and YFSETQ. The CDR3 has 20 residues. The CDR3 here is CASSSTSGLTSPGAKNIQYF. The CDR3 nucleotides are TGCGCCAGCAGCAGCACCTCGGGACTAACCTCCCCTGGGGCCAAAAACATTCAGTACTTC. The full variable domain, completed using reference TRBV5-1 and TRBJ2-4, is KAGVTQTPRYLIKTRGQQVTLSCSPISGHRSVSWYQQTPGQGLQFLFEYFSETQRNKGNFPGRFSGRQFSNSRSEMNVSTLELGDSALYLCASSSTSGLTSPGAKNIQYFGAGTRLSVL.

The chain is built from TRBV5-1 and TRBJ2-5; D is undetermined. The CDR3 is made up of 15 amino acids. Germline V gene data show CDR1 as SGHRS and CDR2 as YFSETQ. Between the trimmed V and J ends, which lost 0 bases and 5 bases, there was a span of 14 bases. The CDR3 coding sequence is TGCGCCAGCAGCTTGGCCTCGGAGAGAGTGGAGACCCAGTACTTC. Its translation: CASSLASERVETQYF.

This rearrangement joins TRBV6-5 to TRBJ2-2; 9 positions agree with TRBD2. From germline, CDR1 is MNHEY and CDR2 SVGAGI. Trimming removed 7 bases from V and 4 bases from J; junction bases left unmatched: 7. The CDR3 runs to 15 residues. The DNA of the CDR3 is TGTGCCAGCAAGAGCGGGGGGTGGATCACCGGGGAGCTGTTTTTT. It is translated as CASKSGGWITGELFF.

This clonotype was seen repeatedly, ten times or more. CDR3 DNA: TGTGCCAGCAGTTTCGTACAGGGTCGAGATACGCAGTATTTT. Translated: CASSFVQGRDTQYF. The rearrangement joins TRBV12-3 or TRBV12-4 to TRBJ2-3; perhaps TRBD1 as D (6 bases). V gave up 3 bases and J gave up 5 bases, with 12 bases separating them. CDR3 length: 14 residues.

This clonotype was detected ten times or more. The chain joins TRBV20-1 to TRBJ1-5; TRBD1 matches at 8 bases. The V segment lost 2 bases and the J segment 0 bases; nucleotides outside the gene matches: 12. In germline, CDR1 is DFQATT, CDR2 SNEGSKA (reference sequence). The CDR3 contains 18 residues. The CDR3 sequence is CSARMAGGLSNSNQPQHF. In DNA form, the CDR3 reads TGCAGTGCTAGAATGGCAGGGGGCCTTTCCAATAGCAATCAGCCCCAGCATTTT.

This chain links TRBV6-2 or TRBV6-3 with TRBJ2-5; 8 bases align to TRBD1. The V segment lost 4 bases and the J segment 1 base; nucleotides outside the gene matches: 8. Germline loops: CDR1 MNHEY, CDR2 SVGEGT. The CDR3 runs to 16 residues. The chain's CDR3 is CASSSLLQGVQETQYF. CDR3 bases: TGTGCCAGCAGTTCCCTATTACAGGGGGTCCAAGAGACCCAGTACTTC.

Ten or more counts support this clonotype. The J gene is TRBJ1-2, the V gene TRBV6-5, with D perhaps TRBD1 (5 bases). This CDR3 comprises 13 residues. In germline, CDR1 is MNHEY, CDR2 SVGAGI. V dropped 2 bases and J dropped 9 bases, with 13 bases sitting between them. The CDR3 reads CASSYGGRDSYTF. The CDR3 nucleotides read TGTGCCAGCAGTTACGGGGGGAGGGATAGCTACACCTTC.

This clonotype was counted only a few times. The rearrangement links TRBV12-3 or TRBV12-4 to TRBJ2-7; the match to TRBD2 covers 11 bases. The tail of the sequence fits TRBJ2-5 better, so the J call may be wrong. This CDR3 region has 13 residues. The CDR3 sequence: CASRVAGGETQYF. The CDR3 DNA reads TGTGCCAGCAGGGTAGCGGGGGGGGAGACCCAGTACTTC.

This clonotype was seen only a few times. J is TRBJ1-4 and V is TRBV20-1, with D possibly matching TRBD1 (5 bases). The CDR3 runs to 13 residues. The V gene lost 5 bases and the J gene lost 5 bases, with 12 bases spanning the gap. Looked up from germline, CDR1 is DFQATT and CDR2 is SNEGSKA (reference sequence). The CDR3, as DNA: TGCAGTGCTCCCGGGACGGTGAATGAAAAACTGTTTTTT. It specifies CSAPGTVNEKLFF.

This clonotype turned up a few times. The chain is built from TRBV18 and TRBJ1-2, with TRBD1 identical over 8 bases. J lost 0 bases, V lost 2 bases, and 5 bases had no gene match. Germline V gives CDR1 KGHSH, CDR2 LQKENI. The CDR3 consists of 16 residues. The CDR3 sequence: CASSPTTGGPNYGYTF. CDR3 nucleotides: TGTGCCAGCTCACCAACTACAGGGGGGCCTAACTATGGCTACACCTTC.

The rearrangement joins TRBV6-1 to TRBJ2-1; TRBD2 aligns across 13 bases. The CDR3 length is 17 residues. Germline V gives CDR1 MNHNS, CDR2 SASEGT. Losses at the gene ends were 10 bases for V and 5 bases for J; bases not matched to a gene: 14. The CDR3 spells CATYRLPGTSGNNEQFF. In DNA, the CDR3 is TGTGCCACTTATAGACTCCCCGGGACTAGCGGGAACAATGAGCAGTTCTTC.

The J gene is TRBJ1-1, the V gene TRBV20-1; 8 bases align to TRBD1. The germline CDR1 and CDR2 sequences are DFQATT and SNEGSKA (reference sequence). V gave up 8 bases and J gave up 5 bases; unmatched junction bases: 7. The CDR3 totals 12 residues. CDR3 residues: CSTKQGATEAFF. The CDR3 DNA is TGCAGTACTAAGCAGGGGGCTACTGAAGCTTTCTTT.

This clonotype was seen ten or more times. The V and J genes are TRBV7-9 and TRBJ2-3; 12 bases line up with TRBD2. CDR3 length: 16 residues. The V gene end was trimmed by 5 bases and the J gene end by 2 bases; junction bases not matched to a gene: 5. CDR1 and CDR2 from the germline V gene are SEHNR and FQNEAQ (reference sequence). The CDR3 DNA is TGTGCCAGCAGCGCAGGGACTAGCGGGTTCACAGATACGCAGTATTTT. It specifies CASSAGTSGFTDTQYF.

This clonotype occurred many times. The V and J genes are TRBV12-3 or TRBV12-4 and TRBJ2-3, with D unresolved. Trimming removed 3 bases at V and 1 base at J, with 11 bases between. The CDR3 is 15 residues long. CDR3 region: CASSFAATRTDTQYF. CDR3 bases: TGTGCCAGCAGTTTCGCGGCGACCCGCACAGATACGCAGTATTTT.

There are many counts of this clonotype. The chain employs TRBV20-1 and TRBJ2-1, with D possibly matching TRBD1 (5 bases). The V end was cut by 3 bases, the J end by 8 bases, with 11 bases between. Germline V gene lookup returns CDR1 DFQATT and CDR2 SNEGSKA (reference sequence). The CDR3 extends over 12 amino acids. DNA of the CDR3: TGCAGTGCTAGGGTAAGGGGCTATGAGCAGTTCTTC. Amino acids: CSARVRGYEQFF.